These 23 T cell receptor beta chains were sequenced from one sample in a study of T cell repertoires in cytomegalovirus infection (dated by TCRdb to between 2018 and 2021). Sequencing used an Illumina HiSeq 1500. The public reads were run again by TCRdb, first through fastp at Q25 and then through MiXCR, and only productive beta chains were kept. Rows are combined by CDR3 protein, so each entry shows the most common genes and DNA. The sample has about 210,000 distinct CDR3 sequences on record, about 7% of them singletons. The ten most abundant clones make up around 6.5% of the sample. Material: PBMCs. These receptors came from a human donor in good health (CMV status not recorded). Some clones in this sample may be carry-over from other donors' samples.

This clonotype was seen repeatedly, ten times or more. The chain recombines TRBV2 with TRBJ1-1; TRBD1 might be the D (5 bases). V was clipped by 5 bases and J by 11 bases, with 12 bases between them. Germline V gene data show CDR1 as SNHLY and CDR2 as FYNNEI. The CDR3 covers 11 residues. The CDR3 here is CASSYQGDAFF. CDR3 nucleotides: TGTGCCAGCAGTTACCAGGGTGACGCTTTCTTT.

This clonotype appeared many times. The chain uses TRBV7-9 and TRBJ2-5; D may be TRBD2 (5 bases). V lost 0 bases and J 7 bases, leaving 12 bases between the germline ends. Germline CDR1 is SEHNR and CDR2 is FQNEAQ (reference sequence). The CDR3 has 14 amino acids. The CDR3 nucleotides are TGTGCCAGCAGCTTAGCAGGCCTCGAGGGGACCCAGTACTTC. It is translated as CASSLAGLEGTQYF.

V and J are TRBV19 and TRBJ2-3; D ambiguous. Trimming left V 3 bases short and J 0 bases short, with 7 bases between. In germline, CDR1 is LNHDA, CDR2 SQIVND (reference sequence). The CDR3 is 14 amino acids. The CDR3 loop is CASSIRGSTDTQYF. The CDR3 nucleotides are TGTGCCAGTAGTATCCGCGGCAGCACAGATACGCAGTATTTT.

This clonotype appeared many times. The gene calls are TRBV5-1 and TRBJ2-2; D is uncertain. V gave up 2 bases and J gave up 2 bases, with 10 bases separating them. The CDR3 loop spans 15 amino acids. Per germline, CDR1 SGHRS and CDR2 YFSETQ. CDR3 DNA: TGCGCCAGCAGCTTCGCGACAACAAACACCGGGGAGCTGTTTTTT. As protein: CASSFATTNTGELFF.

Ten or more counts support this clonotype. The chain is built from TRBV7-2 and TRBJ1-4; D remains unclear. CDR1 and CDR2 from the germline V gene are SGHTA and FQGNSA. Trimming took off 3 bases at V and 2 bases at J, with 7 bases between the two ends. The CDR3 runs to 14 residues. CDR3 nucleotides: TGTGCCAGCAGCTTGGGTAGCACTAATGAAAAACTGTTTTTT. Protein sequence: CASSLGSTNEKLFF.

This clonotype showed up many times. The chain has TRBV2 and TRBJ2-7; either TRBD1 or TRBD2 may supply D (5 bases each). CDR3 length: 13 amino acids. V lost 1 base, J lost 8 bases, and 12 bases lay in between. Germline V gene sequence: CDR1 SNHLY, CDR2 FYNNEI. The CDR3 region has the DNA TGTGCCAGCAGTGAAGATGACTGGGGGAAGCAGTACTTC. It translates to CASSEDDWGKQYF.

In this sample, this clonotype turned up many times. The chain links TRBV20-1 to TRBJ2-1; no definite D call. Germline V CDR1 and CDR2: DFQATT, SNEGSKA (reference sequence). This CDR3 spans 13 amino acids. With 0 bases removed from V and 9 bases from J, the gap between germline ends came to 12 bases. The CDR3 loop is CSARDLPDGEQFF. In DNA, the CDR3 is TGCAGTGCTAGAGATCTTCCTGACGGTGAGCAGTTCTTC.

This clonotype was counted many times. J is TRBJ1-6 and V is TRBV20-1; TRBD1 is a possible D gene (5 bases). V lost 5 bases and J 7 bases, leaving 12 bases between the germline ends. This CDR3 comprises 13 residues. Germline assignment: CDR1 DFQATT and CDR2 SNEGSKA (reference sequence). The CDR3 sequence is CSALRGTNSPLHF. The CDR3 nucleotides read TGCAGTGCTCTAAGGGGCACGAATTCACCCCTCCACTTT.

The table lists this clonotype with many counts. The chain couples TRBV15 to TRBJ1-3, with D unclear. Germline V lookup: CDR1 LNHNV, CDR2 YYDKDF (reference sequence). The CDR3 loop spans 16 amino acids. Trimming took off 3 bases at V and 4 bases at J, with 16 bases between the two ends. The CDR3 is CATSRSSGATGNTIYF. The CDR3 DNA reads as TGTGCCACCAGCAGGTCATCGGGAGCGACGGGAAACACCATATATTTT.

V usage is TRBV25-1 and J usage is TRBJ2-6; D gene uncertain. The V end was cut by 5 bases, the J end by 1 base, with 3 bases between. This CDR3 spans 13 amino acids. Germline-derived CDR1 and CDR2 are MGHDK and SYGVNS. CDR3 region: CASSISGANVLTF. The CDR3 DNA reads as TGTGCCAGCAGTATATCTGGGGCCAACGTCCTGACTTTC.

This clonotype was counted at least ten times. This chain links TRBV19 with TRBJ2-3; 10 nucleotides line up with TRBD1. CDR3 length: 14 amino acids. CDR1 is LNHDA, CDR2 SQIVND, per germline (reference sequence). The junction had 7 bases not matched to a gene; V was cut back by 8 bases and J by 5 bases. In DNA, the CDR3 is TGTGCCAGTCAGGACAGGGGGACAGGAGATACGCAGTATTTT. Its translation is CASQDRGTGDTQYF.

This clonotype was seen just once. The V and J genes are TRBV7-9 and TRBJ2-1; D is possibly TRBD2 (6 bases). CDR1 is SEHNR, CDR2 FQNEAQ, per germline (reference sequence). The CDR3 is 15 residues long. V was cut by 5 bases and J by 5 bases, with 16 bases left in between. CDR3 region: CASSDPAGRHNEQFF. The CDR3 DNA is TGTGCCAGCAGCGACCCCGCGGGGAGACACAATGAGCAGTTCTTC.

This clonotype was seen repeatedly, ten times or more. This CDR3 is CASSLMGRGGTLETQYF. CDR3 bases: TGTGCCAGCAGCTTAATGGGGCGGGGGGGAACCTTAGAGACCCAGTACTTC. The chain employs TRBV7-2 and TRBJ2-5; 9 nucleotides match TRBD2. This CDR3 is 17 amino acids long. V trimming: 2 bases; J trimming: 4 bases; junction bases outside the gene matches: 11. Germline loops: CDR1 SGHTA, CDR2 FQGNSA.

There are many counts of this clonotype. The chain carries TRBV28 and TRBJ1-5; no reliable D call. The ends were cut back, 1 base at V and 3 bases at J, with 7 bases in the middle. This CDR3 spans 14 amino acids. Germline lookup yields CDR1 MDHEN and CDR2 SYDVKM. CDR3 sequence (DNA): TGTGCCAGCAGTTTATCAGGACCCAATCAGCCCCAGCATTTT. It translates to CASSLSGPNQPQHF.

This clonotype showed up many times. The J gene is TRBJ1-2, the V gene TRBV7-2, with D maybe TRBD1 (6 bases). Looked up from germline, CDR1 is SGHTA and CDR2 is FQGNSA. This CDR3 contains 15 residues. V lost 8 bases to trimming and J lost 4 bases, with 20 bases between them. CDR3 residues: CASSTTGGQPYGYTF. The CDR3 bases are TGTGCCAGCTCTACTACCGGTGGACAGCCCTATGGCTACACCTTC. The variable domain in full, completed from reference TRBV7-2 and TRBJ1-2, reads GAGVSQSPSNKVTEKGKDVELRCDPISGHTALYWYRQSLGQGLEFLIYFQGNSAPDKSGLPSDRFSAERTGGSVSTLTIQRTQQEDSAVYLCASSTTGGQPYGYTFGSGTRLTVV.

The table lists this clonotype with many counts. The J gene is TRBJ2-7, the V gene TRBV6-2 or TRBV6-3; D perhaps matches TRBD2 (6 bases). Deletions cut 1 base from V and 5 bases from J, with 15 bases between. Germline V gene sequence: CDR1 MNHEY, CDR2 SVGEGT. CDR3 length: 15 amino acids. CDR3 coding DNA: TGTGCCAGCAGTTACTGGGGAGGAGCATTGGACGAGCAGTACTTC. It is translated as CASSYWGGALDEQYF.

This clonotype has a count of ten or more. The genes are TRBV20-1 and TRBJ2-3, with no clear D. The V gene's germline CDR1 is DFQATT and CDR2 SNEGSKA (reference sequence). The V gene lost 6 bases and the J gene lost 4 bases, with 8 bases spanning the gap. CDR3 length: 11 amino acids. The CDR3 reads CSAGVADTQYF. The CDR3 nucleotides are TGCAGTGCGGGTGTCGCAGATACGCAGTATTTT.

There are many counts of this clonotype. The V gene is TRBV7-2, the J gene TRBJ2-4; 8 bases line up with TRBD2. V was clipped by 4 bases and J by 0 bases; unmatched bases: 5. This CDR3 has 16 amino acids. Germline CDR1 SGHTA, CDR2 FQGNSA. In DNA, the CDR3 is TGTGCCAGCAGCTCGGGGGGGTTTTTAGCCAAAAACATTCAGTACTTC. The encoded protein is CASSSGGFLAKNIQYF.

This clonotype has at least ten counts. The CDR3 DNA is TGTGCCAGCAGCCCCTCAGGGTACGAGCAGTACTTC. This translates into CASSPSGYEQYF. The chain recombines TRBV7-2 with TRBJ2-7, with D possibly being TRBD1 (5 bases). This CDR3 is built from 12 residues. Between the trimmed V and J ends, which lost 5 bases and 4 bases, there was a span of 9 bases. Germline V gene lookup returns CDR1 SGHTA and CDR2 FQGNSA.

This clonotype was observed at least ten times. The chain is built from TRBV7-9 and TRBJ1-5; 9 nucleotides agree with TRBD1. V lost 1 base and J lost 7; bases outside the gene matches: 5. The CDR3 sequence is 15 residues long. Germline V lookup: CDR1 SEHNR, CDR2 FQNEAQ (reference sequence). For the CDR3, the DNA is TGTGCCAGCAGCTTAGGGACAGGGGAAAGCCAGCCCCAGCATTTT. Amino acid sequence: CASSLGTGESQPQHF.

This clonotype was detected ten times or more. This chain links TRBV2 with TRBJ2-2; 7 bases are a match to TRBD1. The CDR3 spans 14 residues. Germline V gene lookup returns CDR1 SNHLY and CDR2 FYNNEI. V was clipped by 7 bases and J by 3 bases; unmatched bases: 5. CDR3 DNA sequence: TGTGCCAGCACCCTGACAGGGTACACCGGGGAGCTGTTTTTT. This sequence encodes CASTLTGYTGELFF.

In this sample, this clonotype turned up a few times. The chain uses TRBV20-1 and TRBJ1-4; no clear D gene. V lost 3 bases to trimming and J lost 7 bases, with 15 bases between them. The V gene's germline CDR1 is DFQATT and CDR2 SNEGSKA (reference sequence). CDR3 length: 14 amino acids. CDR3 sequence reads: CSARGDPDSEKLFF. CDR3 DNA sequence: TGCAGTGCTAGGGGAGACCCTGATTCTGAAAAACTGTTTTTT.

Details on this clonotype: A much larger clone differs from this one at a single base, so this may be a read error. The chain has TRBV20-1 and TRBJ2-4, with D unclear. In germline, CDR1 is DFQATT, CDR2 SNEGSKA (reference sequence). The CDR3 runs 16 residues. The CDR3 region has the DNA TGCAGTGCTAGAGATCGATCGCGTATAGCCAAAAACATTCAGCACTTC. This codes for CSARDRSRIAKNIQHF.